These T cell receptor beta chains were read from a single sample in a study of PD-1 blockade in classical Hodgkin lymphoma. The assay was immunoSEQ multiplex PCR, and TCRdb's table has in-frame clones only and misses some. This table has roughly 90,000 clones, more than 80% appearing once. The specimen comprised peripheral blood mononuclear cells (PBMCs), sampled before the second cycle of nivolumab. The source of these receptors is a human donor with classical Hodgkin lymphoma. CDR3s include the opening cysteine and the closing phenylalanine or tryptophan. The D gene is left open where the match is weak.

d_call v_call cdr3_length cdr3_aa
NA TRBV29-1 12 CSGGSQGGELFF
NA TRBV7-6 15 CASSPPRRGNEKLFF
TRBD2 TRBV19 15 CASSISASGTHEQFF
TRBD1 TRBV7-6 18 CASSISGTGGPSGNTIYF
NA TRBV19 15 CASSWGGAGNQPQHF
TRBD1 TRBV9 15 CASSVPGQGLETQYF
TRBD2 TRBV7-2 18 CASSPGSGRALASNIQYF
NA TRBV5-4 14 CASSLEDTVLEQYF
TRBD2 TRBV10-3 14 CAISESGTTAEQFF
NA TRBV27 15 CASTPGGYASETQYF
TRBD1 TRBV6-5 14 CASSLTGVDQPQHF
NA TRBV10-3 13 CAISEGRSYEQYF
NA TRBV7-2 13 CASSYRPIDEQYF
TRBD2 TRBV5-4 15 CASSLIAGGSYEQYF
NA TRBV5-8 13 CASSLGAVYGYTF
NA TRBV6-5 14 CASSNGQRQETQYF
NA TRBV28 15 CASSSLGVETGELFF
TRBD2 TRBV19 15 CASMGTSGSRDEQFF
NA TRBV19 11 CASFGGHGYTF
NA TRBV7-2 14 CASSLAGPADTQYF
NA TRBV5-1 17 CASSERSREWGTDTQYF
NA TRBV2 14 CASSIWRALETQYF
NA TRBV5-1 16 CASSLETGAASHEQYF
NA TRBV11-1 16 CASSPGDPPNTGELFF
NA TRBV19 16 CASRPDSLSGANVLTF
NA TRBV7-7 16 CASSPTPALPYNEQFF
TRBD1 TRBV19 14 CATNPGGYTGELFF
NA TRBV4-1 13 CASSQVPEFEQFF
TRBD1 TRBV7-9 16 CASSFRVGTGFGEQYF
NA TRBV5-1 14 CASSRTRGLGEAFF
NA TRBV6-1 13 CASSEALSDGYTF
TRBD1 TRBV5-1 15 CASSSSRGRVTEAFF
TRBD2 TRBV29-1 15 CSVGGLAGVTDTQYF
NA TRBV9 15 CASSPQPSSYNEQFF
NA TRBV27 13 CASSLSLTDTQYF
NA TRBV5-3 16 CARSLGRSGGNQPQHF
NA TRBV28 15 CASSPASGVNTEAFF
NA TRBV4-1 15 CASSQGLGTIYEQYF
NA TRBV10-3 11 CAISDLDEQYF
NA TRBV10-2 12 CASSESHGELFF
NA TRBV5-1 15 CASSPEGQYNQPQHF
TRBD2 TRBV6-4 16 CASRAGLAGGTDTQYF
TRBD2 TRBV15 16 CATSRGQGGSTDTQYF
NA TRBV19 13 CASSIGVDYGYTF
TRBD2 TRBV5-1 17 CASSLGTSGRVTDTQYF
TRBD1 TRBV11-3 15 CASSLTTGGTGELFF
NA TRBV15 13 CATSSSRGNEQFF
TRBD2 TRBV15 18 CATSRDETLAGIMETQYF
NA TRBV5-1 15 CASSLGGVLTYEQYF
TRBD1 TRBV4-2 16 CASSHAGTAMNTEAFF
TRBD2 TRBV5-4 16 CASSPRTSGSSYEQYF
TRBD1 TRBV7-2 15 CASSFVGQASDTQYF
TRBD2 TRBV2 15 CASNPGTSPTDTQYF
NA TRBV5-6 12 CASSLIENTQYF
NA TRBV11-2 13 CASSLAAGSRAFF
NA TRBV7-9 14 CASRRDGGNTEAFF
TRBD2 TRBV18 15 CASSPGGTGANVLTF